Below are 3 T cell receptor beta chains sequenced from a single sample in a study of blood T cell repertoires in COVID-19. TCRdb's copy holds only in-frame clones and misses some; the assay was immunoSEQ multiplex PCR. The sample has over 50,000 clones, roughly 84% seen once. The source material was peripheral blood. Receptors were obtained from a man aged 45-65 years with active COVID-19.

V usage is TRBV9 and J usage is TRBJ2-4; 10 positions match TRBD1. V lost 4 bases, J lost 3 bases, and 13 bases stayed unmatched. Germline CDR1 reads SGDLS; CDR2 reads YYNGEE. The CDR3 sequence is 18 residues long. The CDR3 DNA follows: TGTGCCAGCAGCCCCCCCTTGGGGACAGGGGCTGACAAAAACATTCAGTACTTC. This codes for CASSPPLGTGADKNIQYF.

V gene TRBV28 combines with J gene TRBJ2-6; D ambiguous. CDR1 and CDR2 (germline): MDHEN, SYDVKM. V was shortened by 7 bases and J by 4 bases, with 8 bases between the two germline ends. The CDR3 is 13 amino acids. The CDR3 here is CASKLAGANVLTF. CDR3 in DNA: TGTGCCAGCAAACTCGCCGGGGCCAACGTCCTGACTTTC.

The CDR3 DNA sequence: TGTGCCAGCAGTTGGGCAGGACTCTCCTACGAGCAGTACTTC. This sequence encodes CASSWAGLSYEQYF. The genes are TRBV27 and TRBJ2-7; TRBD2 might be the D (5 bases). Trimming left V 4 bases short and J 0 bases short, with 10 bases between. The CDR3 contains 14 residues. Per the germline V gene, CDR1 is MNHEY and CDR2 is SMNVEV (reference sequence).